A selection of T cell receptor beta chains follows, all from one sample in a study of OX40 agonist ivuxolimab in advanced cancers. The table came from immunoSEQ multiplex PCR; TCRdb's copy has only in-frame clones and leaves some out. The table lists about 42,000 clones, 75% to 90% of them singletons. Here the sequenced sample was CD4+ or CD8+ T cells sorted from blood, taken in a trial of the OX40 agonist ivuxolimab. These receptors originate from an adult with an advanced solid tumor such as melanoma, head and neck, liver or kidney cancer. Each CDR3 is given with its conserved first and last residue. Each record gives: D gene, clone size, J gene, V gene, CDR3 protein, CDR3 DNA. The D gene is left open where the match is weak. The size entry is marked missing in some rows and otherwise reads once, few, many or a size class.

>TRBD1|NA|TRBJ2-5|TRBV11-2
CASSSTGTVQETQYF
TGTGCCAGCAGCTCAACCGGGACAGTGCAAGAGACCCAGTACTTC
>TRBD2|NA|TRBJ2-1|TRBV27
CASSPGTSGYNEQFF
TGTGCCAGCAGCCCGGGGACTAGCGGATACAATGAGCAGTTCTTC
>NA|NA|TRBJ2-1|TRBV5-6
CASSLQGSYNEQFF
TGTGCCAGCAGCCTCCAGGGGTCCTACAATGAGCAGTTCTTC
>NA|NA|TRBJ2-7|TRBV5-6
CASSPPGQGAEQYF
TGTGCCAGCAGTCCACCGGGACAAGGAGCCGAGCAGTACTTC
>TRBD2|NA|TRBJ2-3|TRBV7-9
CASSLARGVSTDTQYF
TGTGCCAGCAGCTTAGCGCGGGGGGTTAGCACAGATACGCAGTATTTT
>NA|once|TRBJ2-7|TRBV6-5
CASSYGQGGYEQYF
TGTGCCAGCAGTTACGGGCAGGGTGGATACGAGCAGTACTTC
>NA|NA|TRBJ1-1|TRBV7-9
CASSFDFNTEAFF
TGTGCCAGCAGCTTTGACTTCAACACTGAAGCTTTCTTT
>NA|few|TRBJ2-5|TRBV18
CASSPSGGVETQYF
TGTGCCAGCTCACCTAGCGGTGGTGTGGAGACCCAGTACTTC
>TRBD1|NA|TRBJ2-7|TRBV4-1
CASSQARDSFYEQYF
TGCGCCAGCAGCCAAGCCCGGGACAGCTTCTACGAGCAGTACTTC
>TRBD1|NA|TRBJ2-7|TRBV7-6
CASSLPGTDYEQYF
TGTGCCAGCAGCTTACCCGGGACAGATTACGAGCAGTACTTC
>TRBD1|NA|TRBJ1-1|TRBV9
CASSVGQGAAEAFF
TGTGCCAGCAGCGTAGGGCAGGGGGCCGCTGAAGCTTTCTTT
>NA|NA|TRBJ2-7|TRBV2
CASSGTGYEQYF
TGTGCCAGCAGTGGGACGGGCTACGAGCAGTACTTC
>NA|NA|TRBJ1-6|TRBV14
CASSQAAYFPPLHF
TGTGCCAGCAGCCAAGCCGCATATTTTCCACCCCTCCACTTT
>TRBD1|NA|TRBJ2-7|TRBV7-6
CASSEGQGTTYEQYF
TGTGCCAGCAGCGAAGGACAGGGCACAACCTACGAGCAGTACTTC
>NA|NA|TRBJ2-5|TRBV19
CASRGTAETQYF
TGTGCCAGCAGGGGTACAGCGGAGACCCAGTACTTC
>NA|NA|TRBJ2-7|TRBV19
CASSIRLELGHEQYF
TGTGCCAGTAGTATACGGTTGGAGTTGGGGCACGAGCAGTACTTC
>NA|NA|TRBJ2-7|TRBV27
CASSTYGGASEQYF
TGTGCCAGCAGTACATATGGGGGGGCGAGCGAGCAGTACTTC
>NA|NA|TRBJ2-2|TRBV9
CASSVDDGGWLTGELFF
TGTGCCAGCAGCGTTGACGACGGGGGTTGGTTAACCGGGGAGCTGTTTTTT
>NA|NA|TRBJ1-2|TRBV2
CASDHIGNLNYGYTF
TGTGCCAGCGATCATATCGGAAATTTGAACTATGGCTACACCTTC
>TRBD2|NA|TRBJ2-3|TRBV5-1
CASRLAGVADTQYF
TGCGCCAGCAGATTAGCGGGAGTAGCAGATACGCAGTATTTT
>TRBD1|NA|TRBJ1-5|TRBV30
CAWRPTGGGQPQHF
TGTGCCTGGAGACCTACAGGGGGGGGGCAGCCCCAGCATTTT
>NA|NA|TRBJ2-2|TRBV11-3
CASSPRNTGELFF
TGTGCCAGCAGCCCCCGAAACACCGGGGAGCTGTTTTTT
>NA|NA|TRBJ1-5|TRBV9
CASSVGGMGNQPQHF
TGTGCCAGCAGCGTGGGGGGTATGGGCAATCAGCCCCAGCATTTT
>NA|NA|TRBJ2-1|TRBV14
CASSLNYNEQFF
TGTGCCAGCAGTCTAAACTACAATGAGCAGTTCTTC
>NA|few|TRBJ1-1|TRBV11-2
CASSWYNTEAFF
TGTGCCAGCAGCTGGTATAACACTGAAGCTTTCTTT
>NA|NA|TRBJ2-6|TRBV14
CASSQDIGLGANVLTF
TGTGCCAGCAGCCAAGATATAGGGCTTGGGGCCAACGTCCTGACTTTC
>NA|NA|TRBJ1-2|TRBV27
CASSSIPQINYGYTF
TGTGCCAGCAGTTCCATCCCACAGATTAACTATGGCTACACCTTC
>TRBD2|NA|TRBJ2-4|TRBV11-2
CASSLASGGVLAKNIQYF
TGTGCCAGCAGCTTAGCTAGCGGGGGGGTCCTAGCCAAAAACATTCAGTACTTC
>NA|NA|TRBJ2-1|TRBV7-2
CASSLDEEYLPYNEQFF
TGTGCCAGCAGCTTAGACGAGGAGTATTTACCCTACAATGAGCAGTTCTTC
>NA|NA|TRBJ1-1|TRBV28
CASSFVESFF
TGTGCCAGCAGTTTCGTGGAGTCTTTCTTT
>NA|once|TRBJ2-2|TRBV5-1
CASSLESGELFF
TGCGCCAGCAGCTTGGAGTCCGGGGAGCTGTTTTTT
>NA|NA|TRBJ2-5|TRBV4-2
CASSDTTRIIVDETQYF
TGTGCCAGCAGTGATACTACACGGATCATCGTCGACGAGACCCAGTACTTC
>NA|NA|TRBJ2-1|TRBV27
CASSWGVYNEQFF
TGTGCCAGCAGTTGGGGGGTTTACAATGAGCAGTTCTTC
>NA|NA|TRBJ2-3|TRBV19
CASSIDFRGGADTQYF
TGTGCCAGTAGTATAGATTTCAGGGGGGGAGCAGATACGCAGTATTTT
>TRBD1|NA|TRBJ2-5|TRBV6-5
CASSQTGWETQYF
TGTGCCAGCAGTCAGACAGGGTGGGAGACCCAGTACTTC
>TRBD2|NA|TRBJ2-1|TRBV13
CASSLGVAGGAYNEQFF
TGTGCCAGCAGCTTAGGGGTAGCGGGAGGCGCCTACAATGAGCAGTTCTTC
>NA|NA|TRBJ1-2|TRBV9
CASSPRELTANYGYTF
TGTGCCAGCAGCCCCCGGGAACTGACAGCTAATTATGGCTACACCTTC
>TRBD2|few|TRBJ2-1|TRBV5-1
CASSLTSGGTYNEQFF
TGCGCCAGCAGCTTGACTAGCGGGGGGACCTACAATGAGCAGTTCTTC
>NA|NA|TRBJ1-1|TRBV11-3
CASSPGVTEAFF
TGTGCCAGCAGCCCCGGGGTGACCGAAGCTTTCTTT
>NA|NA|TRBJ1-6|TRBV27
CASSLSGGAPSPLHF
TGTGCCAGCAGTTTATCTGGGGGGGCGCCTTCACCCCTCCACTTT
>TRBD2|NA|TRBJ2-3|TRBV5-1
CASRKEGLAYTDTQYF
TGCGCCAGCAGGAAAGAGGGACTAGCGTACACAGATACGCAGTATTTT
>NA|NA|TRBJ1-5|TRBV15
CATSRDSNTGGGNQPQHF
TGTGCCACCAGCAGAGATAGTAACACCGGGGGGGGCAATCAGCCCCAGCATTTT
>NA|NA|TRBJ2-2|TRBV7-9
CAGLGGYTGELFF
TGTGCCGGCCTTGGGGGGTACACCGGGGAGCTGTTTTTT
>NA|NA|TRBJ2-1|TRBV6-1
CASRRGASEQFF
TGTGCCAGCAGGAGGGGGGCGAGTGAGCAGTTCTTC
>NA|NA|TRBJ2-1|TRBV7-2
CASSLWGSHEQFF
TGTGCCAGCAGCTTGTGGGGGAGCCATGAGCAGTTCTTC
>NA|NA|TRBJ1-1|TRBV16
CASSDLNEMNTEAFF
TGTGCCAGCAGTGACCTGAATGAGATGAACACTGAAGCTTTCTTT
>TRBD1|NA|TRBJ1-2|TRBV28
CASSLLTGDNYGYTF
TGTGCCAGCAGTTTACTCACAGGGGACAACTATGGCTACACCTTC
>TRBD1|NA|TRBJ1-1|TRBV28
CASSLFGQENTEAFF
TGTGCCAGCAGTTTATTCGGACAGGAAAACACTGAAGCTTTCTTT
>NA|NA|TRBJ2-7|TRBV27
CASGSRDGIHEQYF
TGTGCCAGCGGATCCCGGGACGGCATACACGAGCAGTACTTC
>NA|once|TRBJ2-4|TRBV7-9
CASSSGTAGNIQYF
TGTGCCAGCAGCTCCGGGACAGCGGGGAACATTCAGTACTTC
>TRBD1|NA|TRBJ1-2|TRBV25-1
CASSEYGAGGLDGYTF
TGTGCCAGCAGTGAATATGGTGCAGGGGGCTTAGATGGCTACACCTTC
>TRBD2|NA|TRBJ2-1|TRBV5-4
CASSPGLAGDSSYNEQFF
TGTGCCAGCAGCCCAGGACTAGCGGGTGACTCTTCCTACAATGAGCAGTTCTTC
>NA|NA|TRBJ1-5|TRBV27
CASSLWGESNQPQHF
TGTGCCAGCAGTTTATGGGGGGAGAGCAATCAGCCCCAGCATTTT
>NA|NA|TRBJ2-7|TRBV9
CASSGRGEQYF
TGTGCCAGCAGCGGACGGGGTGAGCAGTACTTC
>TRBD1|NA|TRBJ1-4|TRBV7-9
CASSLALTGSDRDYEKLFF
TGTGCCAGCAGCTTAGCTCTCACAGGGTCGGACAGGGACTATGAAAAACTGTTTTTT
>NA|few|TRBJ2-5|TRBV27
CASSLGGTQYF
TGTGCCAGCAGTTTGGGTGGGACCCAGTACTTC
>TRBD2|NA|TRBJ2-1|TRBV29-1
CSGSPGSGDNEQFF
TGCAGCGGGTCCCCGGGGAGCGGGGACAATGAGCAGTTCTTC
>TRBD1|NA|TRBJ1-1|TRBV6-4
CATKLGQGENTEAFF
TGTGCCACCAAATTGGGACAGGGGGAGAACACTGAAGCTTTCTTT
>TRBD2|NA|TRBJ2-1|TRBV28
CASSFSGLAPFF
TGTGCCAGCAGTTTCTCGGGACTAGCGCCGTTCTTC
>NA|NA|TRBJ1-1|TRBV15
CATSTGSGNTEAFF
TGTGCCACCAGTACAGGGTCAGGGAACACTGAAGCTTTCTTT